The rows below give T cell receptor beta chains drawn from one sample of a study of identical twins. In TCRdb, the 5' RACE reads were re-called with MiXCR into one record per CDR3 protein. The sample lists about 530,000 distinct CDR3 sequences, roughly 15% occurring once. The data also belong to a second study, concerning yellow fever vaccine responses in identical twins.

The sample was CD4+ T cells sorted from blood. These receptors were taken from a woman younger than 35 in good health. CDR3s include the opening cysteine and the closing phenylalanine or tryptophan. The D gene is left open where the match is weak. Part of the rows lack a size; the others show once, few, many or a class for expanded clones.

d_gene | j_gene | abundance | v_gene | CDR3nt | CDR3aa
TRBD1 | TRBJ2-3 | . | TRBV3-1 | TGTGCCAGCAGCCAAGTGTCGACAGGGGGTACGCAGTATTTT | CASSQVSTGGTQYF
TRBD2 | TRBJ2-3 | few | TRBV7-2 | TGTGCCAGCAGCTTAGTCCTACTAGCGGGGGTAGATACGCAGTATTTT | CASSLVLLAGVDTQYF
. | TRBJ2-1 | few | TRBV28 | TGTGCCAGCAGTGCTAGGGGAGATCGAGAGCAGTTCTTC | CASSARGDREQFF
. | TRBJ1-5 | once | TRBV19 | TGTGCCAGTAGTATACGGCAGGGAGTGTGGAGCAATCAGCCCCAGCATTTT | CASSIRQGVWSNQPQHF
. | TRBJ2-7 | few | TRBV29-1 | TGCAGCGTTGGGGATATCTACGAGCAGTACTTC | CSVGDIYEQYF
. | TRBJ2-7 | . | TRBV14 | TGTGCCAGCAGCCAACTTGTGGGAACGCCTCGCGAGCAGTACTTC | CASSQLVGTPREQYF
TRBD2 | TRBJ2-1 | . | TRBV5-1 | TGCGCCAGCAGGACTACCACCGGGACTAGCGGCAACAATGAGCAGTTCTTC | CASRTTTGTSGNNEQFF
TRBD2 | TRBJ2-1 | few | TRBV5-1 | TGCGCCAGCAGCCCCCGGGGTGGGACTAGCGGGACTAATGAGCAGTTCTTC | CASSPRGGTSGTNEQFF
. | TRBJ1-2 | few | TRBV4-1 | TGCGCCAGCAGCCAAGAGGAGGGATATGGCTACACCTTC | CASSQEEGYGYTF
. | TRBJ2-5 | few | TRBV6-6 | TGTGCCAGCAAATCGGGGGAGACCCAGTACTTC | CASKSGETQYF
. | TRBJ2-2 | few | TRBV21-1 | TGTGCCAGCAGCAAATGCAGGAGCAGCACCGGGGAGCTGTTTTTT | CASSKCRSSTGELFF
. | TRBJ1-2 | . | TRBV9 | TGTGCCAGCAGCGTAGCTACGGAGACTAGCTATGGCTACACCTTC | CASSVATETSYGYTF
TRBD1 | TRBJ1-1 | . | TRBV7-2 | TGTGCCAGCAGCTCCGGACAGGTGGGCGAGACTGAAGCTTTCTTT | CASSSGQVGETEAFF
. | TRBJ2-2 | . | TRBV10-3 | TGTGCCATCAGTGACAAAGCGTCGAGCACCGGGGAGCTGTTTTTT | CAISDKASSTGELFF
. | TRBJ2-2 | few | TRBV20-1 | TGCAGTGCTCCGGGACAGCCCCCGGGAGGAAACACCGGGGAGCTGTTTTTT | CSAPGQPPGGNTGELFF
TRBD2 | TRBJ2-1 | . | TRBV11-1 | TGTGCCAGCAGCTTAGCGCGGGTAGCGGGAGTTAGAGACAATGAGCAGTTCTTC | CASSLARVAGVRDNEQFF
. | TRBJ1-4 | few | TRBV21-1 | TGTGCCAGCAGCAAATGGGAAAAACTGTTTTTT | CASSKWEKLFF
TRBD2 | TRBJ2-1 | few | TRBV20-1 | TGCAGTGCTAGTTATCGGCTAGCGGGAGGGTTTGAGCAGTTCTTC | CSASYRLAGGFEQFF
. | TRBJ2-3 | . | TRBV20-1 | TGCAGTGCCTTCAGTAGCGGTACTAGCACAGATACGCAGTATTTT | CSAFSSGTSTDTQYF
TRBD2 | TRBJ2-1 | . | TRBV10-3 | TGTGCCATTCGGAGCTGGACTAGCGGGAATAACAATGAGCAGTTCTTC | CAIRSWTSGNNNEQFF
. | TRBJ2-5 | . | TRBV24-1 | TGTGCCACCAGTGATTTGCGGTCCGGAAGAGAGACCCAGTACTTC | CATSDLRSGRETQYF
TRBD2 | TRBJ2-1 | many | TRBV4-1 | TGCGCCAGCAGCCAACCGACTAGCGGGAAGGGCAATGAGCAGTTCTTC | CASSQPTSGKGNEQFF
. | TRBJ2-7 | many | TRBV5-1 | TGCGCCAGCAGCTTAAACGGGATAGGCGAGCAGTACTTC | CASSLNGIGEQYF
TRBD2 | TRBJ2-7 | few | TRBV7-3 | TGTGCCAGCAGATTAAGCGGGCGGGGGACCTACGAGCAGTACTTC | CASRLSGRGTYEQYF
TRBD1 | TRBJ2-4 | . | TRBV11-2 | TGTGCCAGCAGCTTATTAGGGGGCGGGTCCAAAAACATTCAGTACTTC | CASSLLGGGSKNIQYF